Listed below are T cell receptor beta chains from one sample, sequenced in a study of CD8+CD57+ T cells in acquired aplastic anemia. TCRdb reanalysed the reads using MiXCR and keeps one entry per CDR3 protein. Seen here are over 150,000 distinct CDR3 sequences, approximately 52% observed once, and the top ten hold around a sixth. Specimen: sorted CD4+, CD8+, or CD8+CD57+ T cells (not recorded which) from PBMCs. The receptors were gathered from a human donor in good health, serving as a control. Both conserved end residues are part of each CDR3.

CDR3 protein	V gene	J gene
CASSQATGATDTQYF	TRBV4-2	TRBJ2-3
CASRKTGGSYEQYF	TRBV6-5	TRBJ2-7
CASSPQDSSVTEAFF	TRBV18	TRBJ1-1
CSARGGRAFLAGANVPTF	TRBV20-1	TRBJ2-6
CASSMILGTGELFF	TRBV5-1	TRBJ2-2
CASSRGRGEQYF	TRBV5-1	TRBJ2-7
CASSPIAGATHTQYF	TRBV7-8	TRBJ2-3
CATSRDPVLGSPLHF	TRBV15	TRBJ1-6
CASSQDKGTRKYGYTF	TRBV9	TRBJ1-2
CASSQELSRSGNTIYF	TRBV4-1	TRBJ1-3
CASSSASVQYF	TRBV7-2	TRBJ2-7
CASRAGPYGYTF	TRBV6-5	TRBJ1-2
CSVETGSGTDTQYF	TRBV29-1	TRBJ2-3
CSACTGRTLTDTQYF	TRBV20-1	TRBJ2-3
CSARGTGGGYTF	TRBV20-1	TRBJ1-2
CSARPGQGSYEQYF	TRBV20-1	TRBJ2-7
CATSREGQGSTDTQYF	TRBV15	TRBJ2-3
CASSPWGGAGTEAFF	TRBV7-8	TRBJ1-1
CASSIINRAGYF	TRBV2	TRBJ2-7
CSVAPDRNYGYTF	TRBV29-1	TRBJ1-2
CASSGYQTQNYGYTF	TRBV7-9	TRBJ1-2
CASSLQSTDTQYF	TRBV5-1	TRBJ2-3
CASRPGQGVIQYF	TRBV7-8	TRBJ2-4
CSARVLGGTVGEQHF	TRBV20-1	TRBJ2-7
CSVEGGLQETQYF	TRBV29-1	TRBJ2-5
CASSQDQAPRDGYTF	TRBV3-1	TRBJ1-2